The sequence of this T cell receptor beta chain was determined in a study of T-cell memory formation after mild COVID-19. Findings and limits, study-wide: Clones contracting over day 15 to 85 were CD4/CD8 balanced, with later expanders leaning CD4+. Detection of some responders pre-infection suggested pre-existing cross-reactive memory T cells participated.

The germline V gene encodes CDR1 MGHDK and CDR2 SYGVNS. The CDR3 spans 13 residues. Between the trimmed V and J ends, which lost 0 bases and 7 bases, there was a span of 7 bases. Barcoded TCR alpha and TCR beta cDNA libraries with UMIs came from 5'RACE using constant-segment primers. TCRdb independently ran MiXCR on the 5' RACE reads; one entry per CDR3 protein. The table shows 190,000 or so distinct CDR3 sequences, with 27% occurring only once. This clonotype came up a few times. Its antigen is unidentified. The chain recombines TRBV25-1 with TRBJ1-5; D uncertain. The TCR sequence derives from an adult woman who had mild COVID-19 (a few samples of this study predate the infection). Cell type and time point are not known. The sequencing sample was made of PBMCs or a T cell subset sorted from them (not recorded which). Here the CDR3 DNA reads TGTGCCAGCAGTGAATATGGGCAACAGCCCCAGCATTTT. Protein: CASSEYGQQPQHF.